This is a list of T cell receptor beta chains from one sample in a study of blood T cell repertoires in COVID-19. The data were produced by immunoSEQ multiplex PCR, yet TCRdb's version contains in-frame clones alone and is incomplete. The sample holds 350,000 to 450,000 clones; roughly nine tenths are singletons and the top ten take about 0.78%. The specimen was PBMCs or T cells enriched from blood (not recorded which). The receptor set was obtained from a woman between 40 and 55 years old who had been exposed to COVID-19. The CDR3 runs from the conserved cysteine through the conserved F or W. The order of the fields is D gene, V gene, J gene, clone size, CDR3 DNA, CDR3 protein. D genes are given only for firm matches. The size of a clone is reported for some rows only, either as once, few or many, or as a class for expanded clones.

.	TRBV30	TRBJ1-2	.	TGTGCCTGGAGTGTACCGGGTTTTTCGGGTGGCTACACCTTC	CAWSVPGFSGGYTF
TRBD2	TRBV6-1	TRBJ2-7	.	TGTGCCAGCAGTGAATTTCGTTCTAGCGGGCCAACGGGCGAGCAGTACTTC	CASSEFRSSGPTGEQYF
TRBD1	TRBV19	TRBJ1-2	.	TGTGCCAGTAGTATCCTCGGACAGGTTGATGGCTACACCTTC	CASSILGQVDGYTF
TRBD2	TRBV10-1	TRBJ2-7	.	TGCGCCAGCAGTTTTGCCCTTAGCGGGAGCCGATACGAGCAGTACTTC	CASSFALSGSRYEQYF
TRBD1	TRBV2	TRBJ1-3	.	TGTGCCAGCAGTAAGAGGGACAGGGTATTCGCTGGAAACACCATATATTTT	CASSKRDRVFAGNTIYF
.	TRBV2	TRBJ1-1	.	TGTGCCAGCAGTGGGACAGTGTTGAACACTGAAGCTTTCTTT	CASSGTVLNTEAFF
TRBD1	TRBV9	TRBJ1-1	.	TGTGCCAGCAGCGTAGTGGAGGGGACAGGGGTGGTGGGCACTGAAGCTTTCTTT	CASSVVEGTGVVGTEAFF
.	TRBV21-1	TRBJ2-7	.	TGTGCCAGCACCCCCCGCGGGGGATCCTACGAGCAGTACTTC	CASTPRGGSYEQYF
.	TRBV2	TRBJ1-3	.	TGTGCCAGCTCGAGGAGCTCTGGAAACACCATATATTTT	CASSRSSGNTIYF
TRBD1	TRBV29-1	TRBJ1-2	.	TGCAGCGTTGGGGACAGGAATAACTATGGCTACACCTTC	CSVGDRNNYGYTF
TRBD1	TRBV10-3	TRBJ1-1	.	TGTGCCATCAGTGATTTCCGGGACAGAAACACTGAAGCTTTCTTT	CAISDFRDRNTEAFF
TRBD2	TRBV6-2/TRBV6-3	TRBJ2-6	.	TGTGCCAGCAGTTACACCCATTCCGGGAGGGCTGGGGCCAACGTCCTGACTTTC	CASSYTHSGRAGANVLTF
.	TRBV19	TRBJ1-2	.	TGTGCCAGTAGTATGGGAGTGTCGTATGGCTACACCTTC	CASSMGVSYGYTF
.	TRBV6-5	TRBJ1-2	once	TGTGCCAGCAGCAAGACGAGGGTGAACTATGGCTACACCTTC	CASSKTRVNYGYTF
.	TRBV18	TRBJ1-2	.	TGTGCCAGCTCACTGGACAGCTATGGCTACACCTTC	CASSLDSYGYTF
TRBD2	TRBV10-2	TRBJ2-7	once	TGCGCCAGCAAAGGACTAGCCTCCTACGAGCAGTACTTC	CASKGLASYEQYF
TRBD1	TRBV9	TRBJ1-3	.	TGTGCCAGCAGCCCGGGGACAGGGGGGAACTCTGGAAACACCATATATTTT	CASSPGTGGNSGNTIYF
.	TRBV12-2	TRBJ2-3	.	TGTGCAAGTCGCTTAGTAGAGCGACCCGGGGGGAGCCCCGATACGCAGTATTTT	CASRLVERPGGSPDTQYF
.	TRBV11-2	TRBJ2-7	once	TGTGCCAGCAGCTTGGTCAGGGACTACGAGCAGTACTTC	CASSLVRDYEQYF
.	TRBV5-1	TRBJ2-5	.	TGCGCCAGCAGCTTGAACCCAGCTAGTGCAGAGACCCAGTACTTC	CASSLNPASAETQYF
TRBD2	TRBV4-1	TRBJ2-1	.	TGCGCCAGCAGCCGTCCTAAGGGGACTAGCGGGAGAAATGAGCAGTTCTTC	CASSRPKGTSGRNEQFF
.	TRBV5-1	TRBJ2-7	.	TGCGCCAGCAGCTTGGAGGGACAAACTTCCTACGAGCAGTACTTC	CASSLEGQTSYEQYF
.	TRBV27	TRBJ1-1	.	TGTGCCAGCAGTTTCCTCGGACAAGCAGCTTTCTTT	CASSFLGQAAFF
.	TRBV7-3	TRBJ2-2	.	TGTGCCAGCAGCCCGGTGGACACCGGGGAGCTGTTTTTT	CASSPVDTGELFF
.	TRBV3-1/TRBV3-2	TRBJ1-1	few	TGTGCCAGCAGCCTAACAGGAGTTACGGAAGCTTTCTTT	CASSLTGVTEAFF
TRBD1	TRBV5-6	TRBJ1-5	.	TGTGCCAGCAGCTCGACCGGACAGGGAGGTGGGCCCCAGCATTTT	CASSSTGQGGGPQHF
TRBD1	TRBV7-8	TRBJ2-5	.	TGTGCCAGCAGCCCTGCGACAGGGACCGTTAAGACCCAGTACTTC	CASSPATGTVKTQYF
.	TRBV2	TRBJ1-4	.	TGTGCCAGCACGGGGAGGGAAGTTGAAAAACTGTTTTTT	CASTGREVEKLFF
.	TRBV7-6	TRBJ1-6	.	TGTGCCAGCAGCTTAAACTTTTTTCGTACAGGGCATAATTCACCCCTCCACTTT	CASSLNFFRTGHNSPLHF
.	TRBV3-1/TRBV3-2	TRBJ1-3	.	TGTGCCAGCAGTGATCGAACAGGGTACACCATATATTTT	CASSDRTGYTIYF
.	TRBV5-6	TRBJ1-2	once	TGTGCCAGCAGCAAACCTCCGGGAGCCAGGTATGGCTACACCTTC	CASSKPPGARYGYTF
TRBD1	TRBV5-1	TRBJ1-3	.	TGCGCCAGCAGCATGGGACAGACTTTCTCTGGAAACACCATATATTTT	CASSMGQTFSGNTIYF
.	TRBV7-2	TRBJ2-1	.	TGTGCCAGCAGCGGGTGGAGGGGCGCCTACAATGAGCAGTTCTTC	CASSGWRGAYNEQFF
.	TRBV5-1	TRBJ1-1	.	TGCGCCAGCAGCTTTAAACAGAACACTGAAGCTTTCTTT	CASSFKQNTEAFF
.	TRBV2	TRBJ1-2	once	TGTGCCAGCAGGTCGAGATATGGCTACACCTTC	CASRSRYGYTF
.	TRBV24-1	TRBJ1-5	.	TGTGCCACCAGTGGGAGGACAGCCAATCAGCCCCAGCATTTT	CATSGRTANQPQHF
TRBD1	TRBV9	TRBJ1-4	.	TGTGCCAGCAGCTCCCGCGCGGGACAGGGGATCACTAATGAAAAACTGTTTTTT	CASSSRAGQGITNEKLFF
TRBD1	TRBV7-8	TRBJ1-3	.	TGTGCCAGCAGCTCGGGACAGGGATCTGGAAACACCATATATTTT	CASSSGQGSGNTIYF
TRBD1	TRBV18	TRBJ1-1	once	TGTGCCAGCTCCGAGAGGACAGGGCGCACATTGAACACTGAAGCTTTCTTT	CASSERTGRTLNTEAFF
.	TRBV19	TRBJ1-1	.	TGTGCCAGTAGTATTGCGGGGGGCCCGGACACTGAAGCTTTCTTT	CASSIAGGPDTEAFF
TRBD2	TRBV11-3	TRBJ2-1	.	TGTGCCAGCAGCTCAGGACTAGCGGGTTACAATGAGCAGTTCTTC	CASSSGLAGYNEQFF
.	TRBV19	TRBJ2-1	once	TGTGCCAGTAGTATCCTCAGATTCAGCTCCTACAATGAGCAGTTCTTC	CASSILRFSSYNEQFF
TRBD1	TRBV19	TRBJ1-1	.	TGTGCCAGTAGCAAGACAGGGGGCACTGAAGCTTTCTTT	CASSKTGGTEAFF
.	TRBV11-1	TRBJ2-7	.	TGTGCCAGCAGCTTAACCCTGACAGCCTACGAGCAGTACTTC	CASSLTLTAYEQYF
.	TRBV2	TRBJ1-2	.	TGTGCCAGCAGGGCCTTGGGGGGGAGGGAAAGTGGCTACACCTTC	CASRALGGRESGYTF
.	TRBV5-6	TRBJ1-4	.	TGTGCCAGCAGCTTGGGGCCTAACTATAATGAAAAACTGTTTTTT	CASSLGPNYNEKLFF